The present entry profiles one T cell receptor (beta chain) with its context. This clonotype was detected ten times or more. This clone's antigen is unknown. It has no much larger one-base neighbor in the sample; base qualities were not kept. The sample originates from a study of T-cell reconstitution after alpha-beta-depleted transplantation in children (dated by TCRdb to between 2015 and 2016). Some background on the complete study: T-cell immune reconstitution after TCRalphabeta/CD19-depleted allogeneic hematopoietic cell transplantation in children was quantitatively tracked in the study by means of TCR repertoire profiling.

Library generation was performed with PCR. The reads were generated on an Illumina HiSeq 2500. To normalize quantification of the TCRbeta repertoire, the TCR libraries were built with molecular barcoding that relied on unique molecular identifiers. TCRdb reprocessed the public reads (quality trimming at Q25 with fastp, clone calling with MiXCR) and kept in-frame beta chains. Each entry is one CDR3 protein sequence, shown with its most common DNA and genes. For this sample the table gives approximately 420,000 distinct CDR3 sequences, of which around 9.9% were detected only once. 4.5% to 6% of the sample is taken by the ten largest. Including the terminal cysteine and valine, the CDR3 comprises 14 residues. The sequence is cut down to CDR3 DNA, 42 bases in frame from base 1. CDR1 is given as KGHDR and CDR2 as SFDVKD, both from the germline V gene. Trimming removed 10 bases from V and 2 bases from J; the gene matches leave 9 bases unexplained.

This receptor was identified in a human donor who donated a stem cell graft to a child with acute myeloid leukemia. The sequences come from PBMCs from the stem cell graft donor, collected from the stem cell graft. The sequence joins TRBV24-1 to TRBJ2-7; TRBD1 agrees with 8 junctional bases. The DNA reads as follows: TGTGCCACACTCGGACAGGGCCGAACCTACGAGCAGTACGTC. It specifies CATLGQGRTYEQYV.